Following are 4 T cell receptor beta chains from one sample sequenced in a study of neoadjuvant anti-PD-1 for oral cavity cancer. Some clones are missing from TCRdb's copy, which holds only in-frame ones; the method was immunoSEQ multiplex PCR. Found here are 9,500 to 13,000 clones, roughly 67% of them singletons; the top ten hold 6.5% to 9.5%. Indicated time point: after neoadjuvant nivolumab, at surgical resection. The sequences come from tumor tissue, collected after nivolumab (anti-PD-1) treatment. Receptors were obtained from a person aged 35 to 85 with oral cavity squamous cell carcinoma.

The chain couples TRBV5-4 to TRBJ1-2, with 9 bases aligning to TRBD1. Per the germline V gene, CDR1 is SGHNT and CDR2 is YYREEE (reference sequence). V dropped 4 bases and J dropped 8; count of bases not matched to a gene: 12. The length of the CDR3 is 15 residues. The DNA for the CDR3 is TGTGCCAGCAGCCAAATACAGGGGGCGCCGGGGGGCTACACCTTC. Its translation is CASSQIQGAPGGYTF. The variable domain in full, with the rest retrieved from reference TRBV5-4 and TRBJ1-2, is ETGVTQSPTHLIKTRGQQVTLRCSSQSGHNTVSWYQQALGQGPQFIFQYYREEENGRGNFPPRFSGLQFPNYSSELNVNALELDDSALYLCASSQIQGAPGGYTFGSGTRLTVV.

The chain is built from TRBV28 and TRBJ2-3, with TRBD1 matching 10 bases. After removal of 4 bases from V and 1 base from J, the junction contained 11 bases not matched to a gene. Germline V CDR1 and CDR2: MDHEN, SYDVKM. The CDR3 covers 18 residues. In nucleotides, the CDR3 is TGTGCCAGCAGTTCCGGGACAGGGGTAGGTTCACGCACAGATACGCAGTATTTT. Its protein product is CASSSGTGVGSRTDTQYF. The variable domain in full, completed from reference TRBV28 and TRBJ2-3, reads DVKVTQSSRYLVKRTGEKVFLECVQDMDHENMFWYRQDPGLGLRLIYFSYDVKMKEKGDIPEGYSVSREKKERFSLILESASTNQTSMYLCASSSGTGVGSRTDTQYFGPGTRLTVL.

V and J are TRBV5-6 and TRBJ2-3, with 7 bases fitting TRBD1. V lost 2 bases to trimming and J lost 0 bases; unmatched junction nucleotides: 12. From germline, CDR1 is SGHDT and CDR2 YYEEEE. This CDR3 contains 18 residues. The CDR3 region is CASSLGTELRISTDTQYF. The CDR3 nucleotides are TGTGCCAGCAGCTTAGGGACAGAGCTCAGAATCAGCACAGATACGCAGTATTTT.

The chain couples TRBV29-1 to TRBJ2-4; D is possibly TRBD2 (6 bases). Germline lookup yields CDR1 SQVTM and CDR2 ANQGSEA. V was cut by 3 bases and J by 0 bases, with 21 bases left in between. The CDR3 loop spans 18 amino acids. CDR3 loop: CSVDGEASPGIAKNIQYF. For the CDR3, the DNA is TGCAGCGTTGATGGGGAGGCTAGCCCGGGGATAGCCAAAAACATTCAGTACTTC.